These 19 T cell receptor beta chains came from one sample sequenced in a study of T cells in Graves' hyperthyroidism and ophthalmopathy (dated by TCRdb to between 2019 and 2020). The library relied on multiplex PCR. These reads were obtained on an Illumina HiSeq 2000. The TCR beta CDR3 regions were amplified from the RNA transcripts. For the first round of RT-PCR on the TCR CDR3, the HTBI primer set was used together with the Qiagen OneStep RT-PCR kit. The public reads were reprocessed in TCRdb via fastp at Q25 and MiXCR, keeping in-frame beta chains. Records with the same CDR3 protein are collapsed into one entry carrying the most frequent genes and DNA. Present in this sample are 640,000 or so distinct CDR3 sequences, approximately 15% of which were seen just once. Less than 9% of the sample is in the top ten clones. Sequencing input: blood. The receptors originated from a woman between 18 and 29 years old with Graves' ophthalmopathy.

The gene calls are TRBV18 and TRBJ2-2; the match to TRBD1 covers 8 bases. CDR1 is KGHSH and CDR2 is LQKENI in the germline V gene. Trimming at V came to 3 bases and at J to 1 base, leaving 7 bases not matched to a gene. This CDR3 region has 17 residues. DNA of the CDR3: TGTGCCAGCTCACCGACTACCGGGACAGGGAACACCGGGGAGCTGTTTTTT. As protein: CASSPTTGTGNTGELFF.

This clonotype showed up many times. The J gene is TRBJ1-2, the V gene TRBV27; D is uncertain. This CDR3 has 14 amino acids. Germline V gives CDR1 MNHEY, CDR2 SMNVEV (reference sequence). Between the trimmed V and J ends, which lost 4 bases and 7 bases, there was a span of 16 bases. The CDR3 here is CASSSISQLAGYTF. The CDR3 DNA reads TGTGCCAGCAGTTCTATTTCGCAGTTGGCTGGCTACACCTTC.

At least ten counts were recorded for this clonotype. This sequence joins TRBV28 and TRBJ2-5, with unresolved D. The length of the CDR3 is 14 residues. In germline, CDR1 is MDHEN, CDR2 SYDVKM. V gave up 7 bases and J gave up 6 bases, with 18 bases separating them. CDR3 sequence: CASNLRGVEKTQYF. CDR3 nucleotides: TGTGCCAGCAATCTACGCGGCGTTGAAAAGACCCAGTACTTC.

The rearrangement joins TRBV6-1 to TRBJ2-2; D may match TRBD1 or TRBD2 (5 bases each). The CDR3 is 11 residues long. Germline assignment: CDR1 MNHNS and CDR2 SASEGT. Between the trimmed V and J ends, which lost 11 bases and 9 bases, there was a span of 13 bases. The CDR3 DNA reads TGTGCCGGCCGACGGGGCCGGGAGCTGTTTTTT. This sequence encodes CAGRRGRELFF.

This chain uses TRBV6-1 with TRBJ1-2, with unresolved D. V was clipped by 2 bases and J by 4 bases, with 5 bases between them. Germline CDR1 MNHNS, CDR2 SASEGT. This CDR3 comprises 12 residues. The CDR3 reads CASSESSYGYTF. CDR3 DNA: TGTGCCAGCAGTGAAAGCTCCTATGGCTACACCTTC.

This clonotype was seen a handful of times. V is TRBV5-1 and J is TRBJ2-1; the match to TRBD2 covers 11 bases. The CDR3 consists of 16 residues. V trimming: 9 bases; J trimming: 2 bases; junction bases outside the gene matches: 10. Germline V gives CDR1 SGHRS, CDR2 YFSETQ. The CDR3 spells CATKMTSGVAYNEQFF. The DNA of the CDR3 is TGCGCCACCAAAATGACTAGCGGGGTCGCCTACAATGAGCAGTTCTTC.

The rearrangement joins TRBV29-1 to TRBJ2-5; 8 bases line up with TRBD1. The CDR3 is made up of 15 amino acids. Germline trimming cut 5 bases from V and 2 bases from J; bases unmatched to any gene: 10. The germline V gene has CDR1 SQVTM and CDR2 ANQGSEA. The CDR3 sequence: CSVRGSRGLQETQYF. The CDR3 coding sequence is TGCAGCGTTCGAGGGTCCAGGGGGCTTCAAGAGACCCAGTACTTC.

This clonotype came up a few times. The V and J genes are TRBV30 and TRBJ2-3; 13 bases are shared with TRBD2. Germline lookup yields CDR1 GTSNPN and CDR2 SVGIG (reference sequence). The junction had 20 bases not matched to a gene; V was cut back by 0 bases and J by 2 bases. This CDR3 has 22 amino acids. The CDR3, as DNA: TGTGCCTGGAGTGTATTGGATCCTGGACTAGCGGGAGAGGTTTGGGTCACAGATACGCAGTATTTT. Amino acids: CAWSVLDPGLAGEVWVTDTQYF.

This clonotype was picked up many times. CDR3 loop: CSAHREFAYEQYF. The CDR3 DNA follows: TGCAGTGCTCACAGGGAGTTCGCCTACGAGCAGTACTTC. The chain uses TRBV20-1 and TRBJ2-7; D is possibly TRBD1 (6 bases). CDR3 length: 13 amino acids. The germline V and J ends were trimmed by 5 bases and 2 bases, with 13 bases remaining between them. Germline V gives CDR1 DFQATT, CDR2 SNEGSKA (reference sequence).

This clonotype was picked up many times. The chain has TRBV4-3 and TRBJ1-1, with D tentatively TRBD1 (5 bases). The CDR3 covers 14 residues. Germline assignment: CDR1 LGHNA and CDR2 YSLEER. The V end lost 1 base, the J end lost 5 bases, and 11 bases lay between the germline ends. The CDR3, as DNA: TGCGCCAGCAGCCAAGTTTGGAGGGGTACTGAAGCTTTCTTT. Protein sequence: CASSQVWRGTEAFF.

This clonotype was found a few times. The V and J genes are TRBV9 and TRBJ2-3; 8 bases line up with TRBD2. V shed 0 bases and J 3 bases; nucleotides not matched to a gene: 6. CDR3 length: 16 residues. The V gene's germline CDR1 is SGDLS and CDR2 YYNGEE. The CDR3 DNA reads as TGTGCCAGCAGCGTAGAGGGCGGGAGGCCTACAGATACGCAGTATTTT. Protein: CASSVEGGRPTDTQYF.

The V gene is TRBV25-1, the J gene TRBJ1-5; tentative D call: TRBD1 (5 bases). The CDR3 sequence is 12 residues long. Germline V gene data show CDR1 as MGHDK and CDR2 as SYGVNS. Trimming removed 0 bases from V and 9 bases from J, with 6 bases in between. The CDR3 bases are TGTGCCAGCAGTGAATACCAGGGGCCCCAGCATTTT. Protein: CASSEYQGPQHF.

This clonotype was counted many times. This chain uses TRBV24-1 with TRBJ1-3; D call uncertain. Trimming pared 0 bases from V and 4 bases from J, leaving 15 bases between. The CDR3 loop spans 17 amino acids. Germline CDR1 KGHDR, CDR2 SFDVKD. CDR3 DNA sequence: TGTGCCACCAGTGATTTGCGCGCTCCGGCGATGGGAAACACCATATATTTT. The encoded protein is CATSDLRAPAMGNTIYF.

The CDR3 region has the DNA TGTGCCAGCAGCTCCCCCTTCGAAGGGCCCCAAGAGACCCAGTACTTC. Translation: CASSSPFEGPQETQYF. The V gene is TRBV11-3, the J gene TRBJ2-5; no clear D gene. The CDR3 covers 16 residues. The germline gives CDR1 SGHNT, CDR2 YENEEA. V was clipped by 4 bases and J by 1 base, with 16 bases between them.

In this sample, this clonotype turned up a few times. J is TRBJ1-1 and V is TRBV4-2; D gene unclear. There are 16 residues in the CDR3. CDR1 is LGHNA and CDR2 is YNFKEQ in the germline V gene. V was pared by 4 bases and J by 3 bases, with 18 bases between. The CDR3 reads CASSPAGSGIDTEAFF. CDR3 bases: TGTGCCAGCAGCCCCGCGGGGAGCGGGATTGACACTGAAGCTTTCTTT.

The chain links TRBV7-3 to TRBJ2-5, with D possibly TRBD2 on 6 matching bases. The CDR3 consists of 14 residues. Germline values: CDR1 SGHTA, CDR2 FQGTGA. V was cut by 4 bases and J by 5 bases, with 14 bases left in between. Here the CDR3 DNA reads TGTGCCAGCAGCTCGGGAGCCCTACCGGAGACCCAGTACTTC. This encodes CASSSGALPETQYF.

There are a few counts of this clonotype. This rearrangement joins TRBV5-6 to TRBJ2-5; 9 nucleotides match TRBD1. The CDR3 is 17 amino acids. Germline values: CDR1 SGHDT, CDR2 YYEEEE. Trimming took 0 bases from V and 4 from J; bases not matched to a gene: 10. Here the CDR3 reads CASSLVAGTGRGETQYF. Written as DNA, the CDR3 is TGTGCCAGCAGCTTGGTGGCTGGGACAGGGAGGGGAGAGACCCAGTACTTC.

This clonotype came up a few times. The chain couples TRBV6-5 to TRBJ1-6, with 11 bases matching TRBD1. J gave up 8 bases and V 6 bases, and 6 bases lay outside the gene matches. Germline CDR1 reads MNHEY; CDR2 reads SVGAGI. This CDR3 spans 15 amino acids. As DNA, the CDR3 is TGTGCCAGCAGAGGAACGGGACAGGGGGATTCACCCCTCCACTTT. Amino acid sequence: CASRGTGQGDSPLHF.

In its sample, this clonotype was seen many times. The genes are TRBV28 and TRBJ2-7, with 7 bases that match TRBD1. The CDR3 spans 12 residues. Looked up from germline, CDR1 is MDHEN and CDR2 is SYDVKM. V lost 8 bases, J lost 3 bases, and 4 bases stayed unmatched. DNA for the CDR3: TGTGCCAGCCGGGACAGCCTCTACGAGCAGTACTTC. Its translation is CASRDSLYEQYF.